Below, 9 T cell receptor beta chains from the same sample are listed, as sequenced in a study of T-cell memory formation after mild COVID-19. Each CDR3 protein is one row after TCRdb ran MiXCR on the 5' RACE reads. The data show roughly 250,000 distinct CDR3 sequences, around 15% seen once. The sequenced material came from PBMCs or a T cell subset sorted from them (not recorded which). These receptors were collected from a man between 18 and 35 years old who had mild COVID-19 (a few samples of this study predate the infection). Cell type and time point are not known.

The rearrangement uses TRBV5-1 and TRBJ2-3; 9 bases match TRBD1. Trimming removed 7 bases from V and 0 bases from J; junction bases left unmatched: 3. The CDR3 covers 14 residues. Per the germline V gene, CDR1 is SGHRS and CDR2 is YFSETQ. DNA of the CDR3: TGCGCCAGCCAAGACAGGGGGAGCACAGATACGCAGTATTTT. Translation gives CASQDRGSTDTQYF.

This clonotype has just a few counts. The CDR3: CATSGAGNLYGYTF. For the CDR3, the DNA is TGTGCCACCAGTGGTGCGGGAAATCTCTATGGCTACACCTTC. The chain employs TRBV24-1 and TRBJ1-2, with no clear D. The germline V gene has CDR1 KGHDR and CDR2 SFDVKD. The V and J ends lost 5 bases and 4 bases respectively, with 13 bases between them. The length of the CDR3 is 14 residues.

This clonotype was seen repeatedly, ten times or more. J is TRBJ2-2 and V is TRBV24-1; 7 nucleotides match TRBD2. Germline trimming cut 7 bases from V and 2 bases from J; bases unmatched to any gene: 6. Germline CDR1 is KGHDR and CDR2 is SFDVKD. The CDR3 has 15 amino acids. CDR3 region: CATRSGKGNTGELFF. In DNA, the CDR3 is TGTGCCACCAGGAGCGGGAAGGGCAACACCGGGGAGCTGTTTTTT.

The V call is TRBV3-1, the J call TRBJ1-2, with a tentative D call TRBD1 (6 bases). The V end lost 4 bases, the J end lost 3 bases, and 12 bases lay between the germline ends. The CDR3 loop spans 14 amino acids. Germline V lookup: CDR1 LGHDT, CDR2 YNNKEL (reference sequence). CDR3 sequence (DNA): TGTGCCAGCAGCCCCCCCGGGGGCCACTATGGCTACACCTTC. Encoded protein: CASSPPGGHYGYTF.

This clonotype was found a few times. The CDR3: CASSVQGAHSGNTIYF. The CDR3 bases are TGCGCCAGCAGCGTGCAGGGGGCCCACTCTGGAAACACCATATATTTT. V gene TRBV5-1 combines with J gene TRBJ1-3; 8 bases agree with TRBD1. Per germline, CDR1 SGHRS and CDR2 YFSETQ. V was pared by 4 bases and J by 0 bases, with 6 bases of the junction left unmatched. The CDR3 contains 16 residues.

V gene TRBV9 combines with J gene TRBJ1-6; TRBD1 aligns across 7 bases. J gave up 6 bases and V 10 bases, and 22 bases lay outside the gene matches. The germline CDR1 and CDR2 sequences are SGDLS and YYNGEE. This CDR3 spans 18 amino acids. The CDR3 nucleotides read TGTGCCGCGATCCCCCTCGTGACAGGGCTTTTTCGTAATTCACCCCTCCACTTT. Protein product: CAAIPLVTGLFRNSPLHF.

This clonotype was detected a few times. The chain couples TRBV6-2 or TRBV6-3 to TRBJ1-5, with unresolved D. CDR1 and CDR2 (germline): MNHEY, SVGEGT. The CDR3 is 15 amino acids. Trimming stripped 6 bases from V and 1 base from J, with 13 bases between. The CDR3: CASSDLWQSNQPQHF. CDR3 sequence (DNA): TGTGCCAGCAGCGACTTATGGCAGAGCAATCAGCCCCAGCATTTT.

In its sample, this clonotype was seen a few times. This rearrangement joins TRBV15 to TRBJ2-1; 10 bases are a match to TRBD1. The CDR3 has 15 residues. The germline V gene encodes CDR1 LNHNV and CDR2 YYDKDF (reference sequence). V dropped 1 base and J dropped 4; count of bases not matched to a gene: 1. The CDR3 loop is CATSRGQGAYNEQFF. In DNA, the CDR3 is TGTGCCACCAGCAGAGGACAGGGGGCTTACAATGAGCAGTTCTTC.

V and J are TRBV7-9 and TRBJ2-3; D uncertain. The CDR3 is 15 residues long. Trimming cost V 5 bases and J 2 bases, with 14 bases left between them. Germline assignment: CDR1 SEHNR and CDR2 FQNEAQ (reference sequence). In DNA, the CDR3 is TGTGCCAGCAGCCCCTTGGTGGCCTACACAGATACGCAGTATTTT. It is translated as CASSPLVAYTDTQYF. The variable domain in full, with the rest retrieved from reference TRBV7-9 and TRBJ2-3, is DTGVSQNPRHKITKRGQNVTFRCDPISEHNRLYWYRQTLGQGPEFLTYFQNEAQLEKSRLLSDRFSAERPKGSFSTLEIQRTEQGDSAMYLCASSPLVAYTDTQYFGPGTRLTVL.